A single sample gave rise to the 29 T cell receptor beta chains below, sequenced in a study of type 1 regulatory T cells. No antigen is known for these receptors. TCRdb passed the reads through MiXCR, listing each CDR3 protein once. This table holds 60,000 to 70,000 distinct CDR3 sequences, around 49% found once. The sequencing sample was made of cultured non-Tr1 T cells, either the whole culture or a sorted T cell fraction (not recorded which). These receptors were taken from a human donor in good health.

The chain has TRBV7-2 and TRBJ2-5; D is undetermined. With 3 bases removed from V and 4 bases from J, the gap between germline ends came to 15 bases. The CDR3 runs 15 residues. In germline, CDR1 is SGHTA, CDR2 FQGNSA. The CDR3 DNA reads TGTGCCAGCAGCTTGGACCCTTGTGGGCCAGAGACCCAGTACTTC. It specifies CASSLDPCGPETQYF.

This chain joins TRBV12-3 or TRBV12-4 and TRBJ2-3, with TRBD2 matching over 10 bases. V lost 4 bases and J lost 0; bases outside the gene matches: 7. The CDR3 runs to 17 residues. The chain's CDR3 is CASSSRISGRSTDTQYF. CDR3 nucleotide sequence: TGTGCCAGCAGTTCCCGAATTAGCGGGAGGAGCACAGATACGCAGTATTTT.

V usage is TRBV4-1 and J usage is TRBJ1-4; no definite D call. CDR3 length: 15 amino acids. CDR1 MGHRA and CDR2 YSYEKL come from the germline V gene. The ends were cut back, 1 base at V and 5 bases at J, with 11 bases in the middle. Here the CDR3 reads CASSQVRAGNEKLFF. The CDR3, as DNA: TGCGCCAGCAGCCAAGTTAGGGCTGGGAATGAAAAACTGTTTTTT.

The chain recombines TRBV7-8 with TRBJ2-2; 7 nucleotides line up with TRBD2. CDR1 SGHVS and CDR2 FQNEAQ come from the germline V gene. This CDR3 is 13 amino acids long. The junction had 2 bases not matched to a gene; V was cut back by 4 bases and J by 6 bases. DNA for the CDR3: TGTGCCAGCAGCTCTGGGGGGGCCGGGGAGCTGTTTTTT. It is translated as CASSSGGAGELFF.

This clonotype was counted a few times. This chain links TRBV4-1 with TRBJ2-3; possibly TRBD1 or TRBD2 for D (5 bases each). CDR1 and CDR2 from the germline V gene are MGHRA and YSYEKL. The CDR3 runs 14 residues. V was shortened by 7 bases and J by 9 bases, with 20 bases between the two germline ends. CDR3 in amino acids: CASTSEPGRKTQYF. The CDR3 region has the DNA TGCGCCAGCACCTCAGAGCCGGGACGGAAAACGCAGTATTTT.

The gene calls are TRBV19 and TRBJ1-2, with D possibly being TRBD1 (5 bases). V was shortened by 3 bases and J by 1 base, with 6 bases between the two germline ends. From germline, CDR1 is LNHDA and CDR2 SQIVND (reference sequence). The CDR3 runs to 13 residues. The CDR3: CASSMGDNYGYTF. CDR3 in DNA: TGTGCCAGTAGTATGGGGGATAACTATGGCTACACCTTC.

This clonotype was found a few times. The chain has TRBV27 and TRBJ2-2, with TRBD1 matching 11 bases. This CDR3 has 17 residues. Germline trimming cut 6 bases from V and 5 bases from J; bases unmatched to any gene: 11. CDR1 and CDR2 from the germline V gene are MNHEY and SMNVEV (reference sequence). CDR3 protein: CASSRPRDRGKTGELFF. CDR3 DNA sequence: TGTGCCAGCAGCCGACCCCGGGACAGGGGGAAGACCGGGGAGCTGTTTTTT.

The V call is TRBV4-1, the J call TRBJ2-1, with 10 bases matching TRBD1. Losses at the gene ends were 0 bases for V and 7 bases for J; bases not matched to a gene: 6. Germline V gene sequence: CDR1 MGHRA, CDR2 YSYEKL. The CDR3 contains 16 residues. The CDR3 nucleotides are TGCGCCAGCAGCCAAGACGCCGGACAGGGGGTAAATGAGCAGTTCTTC. It encodes CASSQDAGQGVNEQFF.

This clonotype was observed a few times. The chain recombines TRBV3-1 with TRBJ2-7; TRBD1 matches 12 bases. Trimming cost V 4 bases and J 5 bases; bases outside gene matches: 6. The CDR3 contains 15 residues. Germline CDR1 and CDR2: LGHDT and YNNKEL (reference sequence). CDR3 in DNA: TGTGCCAGCAGCCTGGGGACAGGGGGCTGGGACGAGCAGTACTTC. Amino acids: CASSLGTGGWDEQYF.

V usage is TRBV12-3 or TRBV12-4 and J usage is TRBJ1-2, with D unresolved. The CDR3 length is 17 residues. Trimming took 5 bases from V and 2 from J, leaving 21 bases between them. The CDR3 loop is CASSLRSLRGNNYGYTF. The CDR3 bases are TGTGCCAGCAGTCTGCGATCCCTCCGGGGAAACAACTATGGCTACACCTTC.

The chain combines TRBV4-3 with TRBJ1-3, with TRBD1 matching 9 bases. The germline V gene encodes CDR1 LGHNA and CDR2 YSLEER. Trimming at V came to 0 bases and at J to 4 bases, leaving 10 bases not matched to a gene. The CDR3 totals 18 residues. The CDR3 loop reads CASSQEAWDRVGGNTIYF. The CDR3 nucleotides are TGCGCCAGCAGCCAAGAGGCGTGGGACAGGGTAGGCGGAAACACCATATATTTT.

This clonotype has only a few counts. The V and J genes are TRBV10-1 and TRBJ2-6, with TRBD1 identical over 8 bases. CDR1 and CDR2 (germline): WNHNN, SYGVQD (reference sequence). This CDR3 is built from 15 residues. V was pared by 6 bases and J by 2 bases, with 3 bases of the junction left unmatched. CDR3 DNA: TGCGCCAGCAGCGGGGGACAGGCTGGGGCCAACGTCCTGACTTTC. Translated, it gives CASSGGQAGANVLTF.

The V call is TRBV28, the J call TRBJ2-1; D may match TRBD1 or TRBD2 (6 bases each). The germline V gene encodes CDR1 MDHEN and CDR2 SYDVKM. Trimming stripped 5 bases from V and 3 bases from J, with 11 bases between. This CDR3 spans 14 amino acids. In DNA, the CDR3 is TGTGCCAGCAGTAAGGGGGGCGACTACAATGAGCAGTTCTTC. It yields the protein CASSKGGDYNEQFF.

This clonotype was detected only a few times. The chain uses TRBV5-1 and TRBJ2-2; the D gene is possibly TRBD2 (7 bases). The CDR3 runs to 15 residues. V was shortened by 5 bases and J by 1 base, with 12 bases between the two germline ends. Germline assignment: CDR1 SGHRS and CDR2 YFSETQ. The CDR3 reads CASRPGGQNTGELFF. CDR3 sequence (DNA): TGCGCCAGCAGACCGGGGGGCCAGAACACCGGGGAGCTGTTTTTT.

In its sample, this clonotype was seen many times. V gene TRBV7-9 combines with J gene TRBJ1-2, with unresolved D. Germline V gene lookup returns CDR1 SEHNR and CDR2 FQNEAQ (reference sequence). The V end was cut by 1 base, the J end by 5 bases, with 5 bases between. The CDR3 runs to 12 residues. CDR3 region: CASSLEEYGYTF. The DNA for the CDR3 is TGTGCCAGCAGCTTAGAGGAGTATGGCTACACCTTC.

Worth noting for this clonotype: In this CDR3 the conserved last residue, phenylalanine or tryptophan, is missing, so a read error is likely. V and J are TRBV5-6 and TRBJ2-1, with no clear D. CDR1 is SGHDT, CDR2 YYEEEE, per germline. The CDR3 has 16 amino acids. CDR3 in amino acids: CASGLLGFVSGDEQFL. Here the CDR3 DNA reads TGTGCCAGCGGCTTGTTGGGATTCGTAAGTGGGGATGAGCAGTTCCTC.

J is TRBJ1-2 and V is TRBV7-9; D call uncertain. Trimming took off 1 base at V and 3 bases at J, with 9 bases between the two ends. The length of the CDR3 is 14 residues. Germline V gene lookup returns CDR1 SEHNR and CDR2 FQNEAQ (reference sequence). The CDR3 reads CASSLESADYGYTF. The CDR3 region has the DNA TGTGCCAGCAGCTTAGAGTCAGCGGACTATGGCTACACCTTC.

The rearrangement links TRBV19 to TRBJ1-1; TRBD1 aligns across 10 bases. V shed 4 bases and J 6 bases; nucleotides not matched to a gene: 11. The CDR3 contains 16 residues. CDR1 and CDR2 from the germline V gene are LNHDA and SQIVND (reference sequence). CDR3 region: CASSNGQGESFSEAFF. The CDR3, as DNA: TGTGCCAGTAGTAACGGACAGGGGGAGAGTTTCTCTGAAGCTTTCTTT.

V gene TRBV5-5 combines with J gene TRBJ1-1, with 7 bases matching TRBD1. The V gene's germline CDR1 is SGHKS and CDR2 YYEKEE (reference sequence). The CDR3 spans 16 residues. V shed 8 bases, J shed 0 bases, and the junction held 13 bases outside the gene matches. In DNA, the CDR3 is TGTGCCAGTAAGGGACAGCTTACTCTCATGAACACTGAAGCTTTCTTT. Translating it yields CASKGQLTLMNTEAFF.

The CDR3 is CASSLEGGNQPQHF. The CDR3 nucleotides read TGTGCCAGCAGCTTGGAGGGGGGGAATCAGCCCCAGCATTTT. This rearrangement joins TRBV5-5 to TRBJ1-5, with TRBD1 as a possible D gene (6 bases). Germline CDR1 SGHKS, CDR2 YYEKEE (reference sequence). The CDR3 length is 14 residues. With 0 bases removed from V and 4 bases from J, the gap between germline ends came to 8 bases.

The sample holds a few counts of this clonotype. The chain joins TRBV20-1 to TRBJ2-5; D perhaps matches TRBD2 (5 bases). Trimming took 3 bases from V and 4 from J, leaving 15 bases between them. Germline V gene data show CDR1 as DFQATT and CDR2 as SNEGSKA (reference sequence). CDR3 length: 14 residues. Written as DNA, the CDR3 is TGCAGTGCTAGCCCGACTACCGCCCGAGAGACCCAGTACTTC. It yields the protein CSASPTTARETQYF.

This chain links TRBV11-3 with TRBJ2-2; D not certain. The germline CDR1 and CDR2 sequences are SGHNT and YENEEA. CDR3 length: 17 amino acids. Trimming pared 4 bases from V and 5 bases from J, leaving 20 bases between. The CDR3: CASSSPRTGYGTGELFF. The CDR3 nucleotides read TGTGCCAGCAGCTCACCTAGGACGGGTTACGGTACCGGGGAGCTGTTTTTT.

The chain joins TRBV27 to TRBJ1-4; no firm D call. CDR3 length equals 18 residues. From germline, CDR1 is MNHEY and CDR2 SMNVEV (reference sequence). Trimming shortened V by 2 bases and J by 8 bases, and 24 bases separated the two germline ends. CDR3: CASSLRNTGPSPKEKLFF. The CDR3 DNA sequence: TGTGCCAGCAGTTTACGAAATACCGGGCCGTCCCCGAAGGAAAAACTGTTTTTT.

By its share, this clonotype is medium-sized. V and J are TRBV5-1 and TRBJ1-1; possible D gene TRBD1, 5 bases. The CDR3 has 14 residues. V dropped 3 bases and J dropped 4 bases, with 13 bases sitting between them. Germline CDR1 and CDR2: SGHRS and YFSETQ. DNA for the CDR3: TGCGCCAGCAGCTCCCGTGGGGCGGGCACTGAAGCTTTCTTT. This encodes CASSSRGAGTEAFF.

The chain joins TRBV5-1 to TRBJ1-1; D is unresolved. The CDR3 covers 14 residues. Between the trimmed V and J ends, which lost 2 bases and 0 bases, there was a span of 8 bases. Germline-derived CDR1 and CDR2 are SGHRS and YFSETQ. CDR3 protein: CASSFYGLNTEAFF. The DNA for the CDR3 is TGCGCCAGCAGCTTCTACGGGTTGAACACTGAAGCTTTCTTT.

This clonotype is labeled as medium-sized. The rearrangement links TRBV7-9 to TRBJ1-1; D unclear. This CDR3 spans 14 amino acids. Trimming removed 1 base from V and 1 base from J, with 7 bases in between. Germline-derived CDR1 and CDR2 are SEHNR and FQNEAQ (reference sequence). CDR3: CASSLGQTNTEAFF. CDR3 nucleotides: TGTGCCAGCAGCTTAGGGCAGACGAACACTGAAGCTTTCTTT.

The rearrangement uses TRBV28 and TRBJ2-7; TRBD1 is a possible D gene (6 bases). The V gene's germline CDR1 is MDHEN and CDR2 SYDVKM. The CDR3 sequence is 14 residues long. V dropped 6 bases and J dropped 1 base, with 13 bases sitting between them. The CDR3 protein is CASSTQGKSYEQYF. The CDR3 DNA follows: TGTGCCAGCAGCACTCAGGGGAAGTCCTACGAGCAGTACTTC.

V and J are TRBV2 and TRBJ2-5; D may be TRBD1 or TRBD2 (6 bases each). Per the germline V gene, CDR1 is SNHLY and CDR2 is FYNNEI. The CDR3 is 13 residues long. V shed 6 bases and J shed 5 bases, with 13 bases lying between them. CDR3 DNA: TGTGCCAGCAGCGTTACGGGGGCCGAGACCCAGTACTTC. Translation gives CASSVTGAETQYF.

The CDR3 bases are TGTGCCAGTAGTAGATATCCCTCCGGGACAGGGTTTAATCAGCCCCAGCATTTT. Its translation: CASSRYPSGTGFNQPQHF. The gene calls are TRBV19 and TRBJ1-5, with 9 bases that match TRBD1. CDR3 length: 18 residues. The germline gives CDR1 LNHDA, CDR2 SQIVND (reference sequence). Germline trimming cut 4 bases from V and 4 bases from J; bases unmatched to any gene: 14.